Each of the 4 T cell receptor beta chains below was sequenced from the same sample in a study of control samples from healthy donors and cancer patients. This table comes from immunoSEQ multiplex PCR, and its TCRdb copy is limited to in-frame clones, with some not included. The table has 98,000 or so clones, approximately 82% seen once. Sequencing used blood. These receptors originate from a man aged 55 to 69 in good health.

The CDR3 loop is CASRQQGDAGYTF. The CDR3 coding sequence is TGTGCCAGCCGCCAACAGGGGGACGCTGGCTACACCTTC. This chain uses TRBV19 with TRBJ1-2; 8 bases agree with TRBD1. After removal of 9 bases from V and 7 bases from J, the junction contained 10 bases not matched to a gene. Germline loops: CDR1 LNHDA, CDR2 SQIVND (reference sequence). The CDR3 sequence is 13 residues long.

This clone was counted at least ten times. The chain links TRBV3-1 (or the pseudogene TRBV3-2) to TRBJ2-3; 8 nucleotides agree with TRBD2. V lost 4 bases, J lost 4 bases, and 4 bases stayed unmatched. CDR3 length: 14 residues. CDR1 and CDR2 (germline): LGHDT, YNNKEL (reference sequence). The CDR3 protein is CASSPGGDADTQYF. The CDR3 region has the DNA TGTGCCAGCAGCCCCGGGGGGGACGCAGATACGCAGTATTTT.

The genes are TRBV6-5 and TRBJ1-2, with D maybe TRBD1 (5 bases). The germline V gene has CDR1 MNHEY and CDR2 SVGAGI. CDR3 length: 15 residues. Trimming pared 0 bases from V and 6 bases from J, leaving 14 bases between. The CDR3 loop reads CASSYSQGISNGYTF. For the CDR3, the DNA is TGTGCCAGCAGTTACTCCCAGGGAATATCGAATGGCTACACCTTC.

The gene calls are TRBV11-2 and TRBJ2-1; 7 bases line up with TRBD1. The CDR3 consists of 15 residues. V trimming: 5 bases; J trimming: 2 bases; junction bases outside the gene matches: 6. The germline V gene encodes CDR1 SGHAT and CDR2 FQNNGV. The CDR3 DNA reads TGTGCCAGCAGCCCCAGGGACAGACCCTACAATGAGCAGTTCTTC. It codes for CASSPRDRPYNEQFF.